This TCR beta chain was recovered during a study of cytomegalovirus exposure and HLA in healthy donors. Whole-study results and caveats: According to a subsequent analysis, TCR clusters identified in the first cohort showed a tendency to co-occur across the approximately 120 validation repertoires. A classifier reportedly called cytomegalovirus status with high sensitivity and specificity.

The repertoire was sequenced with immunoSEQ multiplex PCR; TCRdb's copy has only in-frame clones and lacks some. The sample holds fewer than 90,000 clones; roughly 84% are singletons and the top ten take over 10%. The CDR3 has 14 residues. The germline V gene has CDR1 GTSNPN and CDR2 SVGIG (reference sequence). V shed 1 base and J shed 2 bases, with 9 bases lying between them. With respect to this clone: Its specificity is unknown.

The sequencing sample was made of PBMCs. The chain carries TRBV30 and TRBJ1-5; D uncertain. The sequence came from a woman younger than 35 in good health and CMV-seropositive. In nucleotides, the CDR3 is TGTGCCTGGAGTGGAGGCGGCGGCAATCAGCCCCAGCATTTT. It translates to CAWSGGGGNQPQHF.